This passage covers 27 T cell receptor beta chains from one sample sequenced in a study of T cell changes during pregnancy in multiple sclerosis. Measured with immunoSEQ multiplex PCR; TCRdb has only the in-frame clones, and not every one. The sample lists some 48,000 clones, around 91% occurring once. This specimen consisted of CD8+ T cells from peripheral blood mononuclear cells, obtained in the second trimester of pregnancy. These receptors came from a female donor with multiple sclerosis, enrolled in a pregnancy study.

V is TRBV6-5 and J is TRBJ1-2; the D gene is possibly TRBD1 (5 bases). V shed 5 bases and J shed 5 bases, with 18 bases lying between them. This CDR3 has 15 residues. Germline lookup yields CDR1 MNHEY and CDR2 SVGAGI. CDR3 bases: TGTGCCAGCAGTAACCAGGGTGGAGATATTTATGGCTACACCTTC. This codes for CASSNQGGDIYGYTF.

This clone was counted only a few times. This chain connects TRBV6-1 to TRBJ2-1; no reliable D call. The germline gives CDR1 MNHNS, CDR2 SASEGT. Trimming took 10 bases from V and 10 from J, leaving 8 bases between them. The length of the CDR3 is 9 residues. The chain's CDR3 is CATGEEQFF. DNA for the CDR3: TGTGCCACTGGAGAAGAGCAGTTCTTC.

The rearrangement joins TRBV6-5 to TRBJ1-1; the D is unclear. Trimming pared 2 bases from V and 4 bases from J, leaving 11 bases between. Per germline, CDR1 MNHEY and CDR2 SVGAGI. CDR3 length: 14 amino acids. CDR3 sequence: CASSYAVAGTEAFF. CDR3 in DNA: TGTGCCAGCAGTTACGCGGTGGCGGGCACTGAAGCTTTCTTT.

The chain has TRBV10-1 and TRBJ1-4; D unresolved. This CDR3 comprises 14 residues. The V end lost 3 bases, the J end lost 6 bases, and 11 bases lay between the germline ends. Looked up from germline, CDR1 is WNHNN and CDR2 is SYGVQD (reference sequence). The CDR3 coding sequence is TGCGCCAGCAGTGAAGAGGCGTCGGATGAAAAACTGTTTTTT. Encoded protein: CASSEEASDEKLFF.

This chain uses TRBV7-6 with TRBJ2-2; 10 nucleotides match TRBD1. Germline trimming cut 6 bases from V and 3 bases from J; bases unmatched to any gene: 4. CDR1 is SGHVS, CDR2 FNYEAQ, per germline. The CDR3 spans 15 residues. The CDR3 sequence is CASRGDRGYTGELFF. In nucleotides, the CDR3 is TGTGCCAGCAGAGGGGACAGGGGATACACCGGGGAGCTGTTTTTT.

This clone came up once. This CDR3 is CASSVNPGQGADGYTF. The CDR3 bases are TGTGCCAGCAGCGTGAACCCGGGACAGGGGGCGGATGGCTACACCTTC. V gene TRBV9 combines with J gene TRBJ1-2; TRBD1 matches 12 bases. Germline CDR1 is SGDLS and CDR2 is YYNGEE. CDR3 size: 16 residues. The ends lost 2 bases at V and 6 bases at J; junction bases unmatched: 8.

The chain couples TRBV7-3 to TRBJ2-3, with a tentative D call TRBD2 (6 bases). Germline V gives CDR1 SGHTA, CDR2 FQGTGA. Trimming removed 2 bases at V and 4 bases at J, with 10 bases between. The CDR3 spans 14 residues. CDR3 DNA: TGTGCCAGCAGCTTACCCGGGGGTGCAGATACGCAGTATTTT. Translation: CASSLPGGADTQYF.

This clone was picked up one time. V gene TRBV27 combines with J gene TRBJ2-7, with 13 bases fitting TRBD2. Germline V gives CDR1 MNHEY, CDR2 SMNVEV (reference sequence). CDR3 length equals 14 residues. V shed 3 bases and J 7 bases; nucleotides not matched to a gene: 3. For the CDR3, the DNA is TGTGCCAGCAGTTTGAAACTAGCGGGAGGGGAGCAGTACTTC. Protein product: CASSLKLAGGEQYF.

Written as DNA, the CDR3 is TGTGCCAGCAGCTCCTCGAGCGGGGGGGCGTACAATGAGCAGTTCTTC. The encoded protein is CASSSSSGGAYNEQFF. This sequence joins TRBV7-2 and TRBJ2-1; 10 nucleotides line up with TRBD2. Germline-derived CDR1 and CDR2 are SGHTA and FQGNSA. The CDR3 is made up of 16 amino acids. With 4 bases clipped from V and 4 bases from J, the junction kept 7 bases outside the gene matches.

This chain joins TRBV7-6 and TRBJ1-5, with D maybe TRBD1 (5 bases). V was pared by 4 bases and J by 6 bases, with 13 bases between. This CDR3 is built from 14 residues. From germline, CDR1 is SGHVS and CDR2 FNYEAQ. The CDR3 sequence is CASSSIQGGQPQHF. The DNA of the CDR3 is TGTGCCAGCAGCTCTATCCAGGGCGGTCAGCCCCAGCATTTT. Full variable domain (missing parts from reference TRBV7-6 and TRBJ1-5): GAGVSQSPRYKVTKRGQDVALRCDPISGHVSLYWYRQALGQGPEFLTYFNYEAQQDKSGLPNDRFSAERPEGSISTLTIQRTEQRDSAMYRCASSSIQGGQPQHFGDGTRLSIL.

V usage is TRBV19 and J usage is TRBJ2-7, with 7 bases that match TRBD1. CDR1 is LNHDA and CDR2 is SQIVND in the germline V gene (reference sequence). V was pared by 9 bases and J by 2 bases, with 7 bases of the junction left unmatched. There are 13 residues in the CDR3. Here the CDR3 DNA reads TGTGCCAGACACAGGGGTTTTACCTACGAGCAGTACTTC. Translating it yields CARHRGFTYEQYF.

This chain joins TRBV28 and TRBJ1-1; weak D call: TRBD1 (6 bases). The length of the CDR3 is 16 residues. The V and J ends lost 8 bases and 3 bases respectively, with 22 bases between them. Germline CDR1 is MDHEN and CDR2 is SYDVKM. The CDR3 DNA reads TGTGCCAGCGGTACTCTGATTATTGGGGGCGACACTGAAGCTTTCTTT. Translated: CASGTLIIGGDTEAFF.

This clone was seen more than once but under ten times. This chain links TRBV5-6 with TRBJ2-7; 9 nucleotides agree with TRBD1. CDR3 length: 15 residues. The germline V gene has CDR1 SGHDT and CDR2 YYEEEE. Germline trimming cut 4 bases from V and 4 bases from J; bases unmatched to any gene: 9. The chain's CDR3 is CASSPGVTGGYEQYF. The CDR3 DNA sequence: TGTGCCAGCAGCCCCGGCGTGACAGGGGGGTACGAGCAGTACTTC.

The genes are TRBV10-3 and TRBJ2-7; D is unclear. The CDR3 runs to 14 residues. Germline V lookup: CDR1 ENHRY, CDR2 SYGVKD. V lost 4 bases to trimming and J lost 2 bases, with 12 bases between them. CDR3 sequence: CAISGVWSAYEQYF. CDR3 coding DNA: TGTGCCATCAGTGGTGTTTGGTCAGCCTACGAGCAGTACTTC.

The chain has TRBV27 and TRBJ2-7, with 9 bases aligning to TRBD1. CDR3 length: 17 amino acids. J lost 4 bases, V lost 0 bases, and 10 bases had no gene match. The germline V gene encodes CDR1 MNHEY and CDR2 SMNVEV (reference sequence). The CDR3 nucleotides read TGTGCCAGCAGTTTATCCCCTTTTGGGACAGGGAGTTACGAGCAGTACTTC. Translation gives CASSLSPFGTGSYEQYF.

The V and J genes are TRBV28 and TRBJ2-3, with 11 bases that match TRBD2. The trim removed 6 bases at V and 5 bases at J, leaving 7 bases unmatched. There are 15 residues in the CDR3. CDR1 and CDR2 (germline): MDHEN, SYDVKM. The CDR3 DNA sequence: TGTGCCAGCAGGGTAGCGGGGGGGCTAGGAGATACGCAGTATTTT. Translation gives CASRVAGGLGDTQYF.

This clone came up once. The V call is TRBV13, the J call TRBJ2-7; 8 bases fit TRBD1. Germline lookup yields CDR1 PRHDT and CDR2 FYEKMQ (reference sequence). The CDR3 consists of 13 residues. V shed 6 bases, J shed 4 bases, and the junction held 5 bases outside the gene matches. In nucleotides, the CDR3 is TGTGCCAGCAGAAGGACAGGGAGGTACGAGCAGTACTTC. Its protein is CASRRTGRYEQYF.

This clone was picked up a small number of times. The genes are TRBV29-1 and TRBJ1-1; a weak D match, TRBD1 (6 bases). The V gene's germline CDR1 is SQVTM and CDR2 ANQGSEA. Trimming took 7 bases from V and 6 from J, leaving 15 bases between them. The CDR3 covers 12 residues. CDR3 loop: CSANLQGAEAFF. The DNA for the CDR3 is TGCAGCGCTAATTTACAGGGTGCTGAAGCTTTCTTT. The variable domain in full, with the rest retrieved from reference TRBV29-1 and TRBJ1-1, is SAVISQKPSRDICQRGTSLTIQCQVDSQVTMMFWYRQQPGQSLTLIATANQGSEATYESGFVIDKFPISRPNLTFSTLTVSNMSPEDSSIYLCSANLQGAEAFFGQGTRLTVV.

The CDR3, as DNA: TGTGCCAGCAGTGAGGTTTGGAATTCACCCCTCCACTTT. This sequence encodes CASSEVWNSPLHF. The rearrangement joins TRBV7-8 to TRBJ1-6; D unclear. The ends were cut back, 6 bases at V and 7 bases at J, with 10 bases in the middle. CDR1 and CDR2 from the germline V gene are SGHVS and FQNEAQ. This CDR3 region has 13 residues.

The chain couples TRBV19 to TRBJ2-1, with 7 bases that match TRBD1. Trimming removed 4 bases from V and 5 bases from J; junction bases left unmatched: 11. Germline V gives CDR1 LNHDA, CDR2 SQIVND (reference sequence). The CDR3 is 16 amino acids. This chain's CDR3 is CASSTTSGTVHNEQFF. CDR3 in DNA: TGTGCCAGTAGTACAACTTCCGGGACAGTCCACAATGAGCAGTTCTTC.

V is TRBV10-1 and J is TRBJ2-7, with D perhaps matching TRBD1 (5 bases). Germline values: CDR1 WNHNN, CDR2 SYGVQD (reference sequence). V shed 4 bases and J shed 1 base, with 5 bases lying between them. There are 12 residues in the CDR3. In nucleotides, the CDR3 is TGCGCCAGCAGTGCAGGGTCCTACGAGCAGTACTTC. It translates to CASSAGSYEQYF.

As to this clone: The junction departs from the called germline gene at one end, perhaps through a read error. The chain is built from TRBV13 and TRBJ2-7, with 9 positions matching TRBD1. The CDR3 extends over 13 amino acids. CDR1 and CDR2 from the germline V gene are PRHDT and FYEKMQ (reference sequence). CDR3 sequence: CASSSGTGYVQYF. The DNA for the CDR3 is TGTGCCAGCAGCTCCGGGACAGGGTACGTGCAGTACTTC.

The CDR3 nucleotides read TGCGCCAGCAGCTTGGCGACAGGGTACTATAGTGAGCAGTTCTTC. This translates into CASSLATGYYSEQFF. The genes are TRBV5-1 and TRBJ2-1; 7 positions match TRBD1. The germline V gene has CDR1 SGHRS and CDR2 YFSETQ. V was pared by 0 bases and J by 9 bases, with 9 bases of the junction left unmatched. The CDR3 runs 15 residues.

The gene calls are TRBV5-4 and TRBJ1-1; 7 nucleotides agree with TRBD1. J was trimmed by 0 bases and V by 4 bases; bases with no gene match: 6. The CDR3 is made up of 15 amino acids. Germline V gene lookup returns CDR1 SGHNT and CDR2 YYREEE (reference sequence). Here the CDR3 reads CASSPGQTLNTEAFF. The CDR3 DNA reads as TGTGCCAGCAGCCCGGGACAGACCTTGAACACTGAAGCTTTCTTT. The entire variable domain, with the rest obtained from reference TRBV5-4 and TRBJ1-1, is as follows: ETGVTQSPTHLIKTRGQQVTLRCSSQSGHNTVSWYQQALGQGPQFIFQYYREEENGRGNFPPRFSGLQFPNYSSELNVNALELDDSALYLCASSPGQTLNTEAFFGQGTRLTVV.

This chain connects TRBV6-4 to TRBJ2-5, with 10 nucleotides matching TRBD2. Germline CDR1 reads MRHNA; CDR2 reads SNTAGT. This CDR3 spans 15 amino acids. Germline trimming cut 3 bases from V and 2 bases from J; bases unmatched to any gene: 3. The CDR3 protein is CASSEIAGGQETQYF. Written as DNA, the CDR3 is TGTGCCAGCAGTGAGATAGCGGGGGGACAAGAGACCCAGTACTTC.

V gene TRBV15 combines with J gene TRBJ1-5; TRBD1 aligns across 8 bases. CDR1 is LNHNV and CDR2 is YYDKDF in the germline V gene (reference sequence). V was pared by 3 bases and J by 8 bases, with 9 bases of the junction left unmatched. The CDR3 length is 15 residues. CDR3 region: CATSRGPDRVEPQHF. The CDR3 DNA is TGTGCCACCAGCAGGGGGCCGGACAGGGTGGAGCCCCAGCATTTT. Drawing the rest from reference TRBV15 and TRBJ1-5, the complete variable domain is DAMVIQNPRYQVTQFGKPVTLSCSQTLNHNVMYWYQQKSSQAPKLLFHYYDKDFNNEADTPDNFQSRRPNTSFCFLDIRSPGLGDTAMYLCATSRGPDRVEPQHFGDGTRLSIL.

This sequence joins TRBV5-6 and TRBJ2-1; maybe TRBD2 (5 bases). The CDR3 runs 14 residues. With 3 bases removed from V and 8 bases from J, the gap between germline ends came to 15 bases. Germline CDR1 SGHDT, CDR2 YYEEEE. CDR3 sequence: CASSSYMRADEQFF. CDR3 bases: TGTGCCAGCAGCTCCTACATGAGGGCCGATGAGCAGTTCTTC.